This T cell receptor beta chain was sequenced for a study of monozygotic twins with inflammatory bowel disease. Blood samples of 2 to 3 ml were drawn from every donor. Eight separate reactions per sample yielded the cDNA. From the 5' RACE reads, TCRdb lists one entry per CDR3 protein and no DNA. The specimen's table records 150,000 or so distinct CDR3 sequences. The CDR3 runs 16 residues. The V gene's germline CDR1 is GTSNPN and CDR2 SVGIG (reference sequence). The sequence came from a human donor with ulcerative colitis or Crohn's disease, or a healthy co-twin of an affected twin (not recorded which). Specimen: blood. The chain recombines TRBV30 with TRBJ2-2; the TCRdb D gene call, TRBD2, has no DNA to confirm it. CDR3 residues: CAWSVLSLALSGELFF.